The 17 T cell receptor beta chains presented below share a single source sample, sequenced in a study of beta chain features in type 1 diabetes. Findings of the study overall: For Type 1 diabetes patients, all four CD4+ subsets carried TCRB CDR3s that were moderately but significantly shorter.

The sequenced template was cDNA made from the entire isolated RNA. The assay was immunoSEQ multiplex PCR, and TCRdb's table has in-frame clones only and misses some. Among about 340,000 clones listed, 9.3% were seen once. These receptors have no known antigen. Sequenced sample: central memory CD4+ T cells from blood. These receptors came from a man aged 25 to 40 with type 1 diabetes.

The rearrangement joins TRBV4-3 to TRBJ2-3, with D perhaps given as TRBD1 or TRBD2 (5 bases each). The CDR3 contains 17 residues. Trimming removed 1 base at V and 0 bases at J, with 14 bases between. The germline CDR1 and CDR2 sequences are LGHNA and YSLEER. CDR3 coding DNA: TGCGCCAGCAGCCAAGCCGGGGCCGGATATAGCACAGATACGCAGTATTTT. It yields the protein CASSQAGAGYSTDTQYF.

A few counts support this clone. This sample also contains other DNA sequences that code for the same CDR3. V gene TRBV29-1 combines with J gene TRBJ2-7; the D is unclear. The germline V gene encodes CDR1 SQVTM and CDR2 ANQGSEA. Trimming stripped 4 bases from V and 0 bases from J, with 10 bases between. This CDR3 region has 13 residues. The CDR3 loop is CSVVPSGSYEQYF. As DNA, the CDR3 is TGCAGCGTTGTCCCCTCTGGCTCCTACGAGCAGTACTTC.

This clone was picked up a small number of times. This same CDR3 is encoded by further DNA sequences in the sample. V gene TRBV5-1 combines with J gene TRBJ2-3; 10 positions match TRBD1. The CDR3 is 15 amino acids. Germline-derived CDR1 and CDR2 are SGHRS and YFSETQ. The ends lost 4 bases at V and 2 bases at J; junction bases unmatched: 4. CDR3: CASSPGQGHTDTQYF. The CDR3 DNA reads TGCGCCAGCAGCCCGGGACAGGGGCACACAGATACGCAGTATTTT.

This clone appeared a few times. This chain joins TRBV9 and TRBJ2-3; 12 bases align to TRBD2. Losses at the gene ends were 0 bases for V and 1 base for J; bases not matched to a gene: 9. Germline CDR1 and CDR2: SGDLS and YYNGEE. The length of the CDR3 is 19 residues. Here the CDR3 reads CASSVGASGGALGTDTQYF. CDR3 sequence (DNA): TGTGCCAGCAGCGTAGGAGCTAGCGGGGGGGCACTGGGCACAGATACGCAGTATTTT.

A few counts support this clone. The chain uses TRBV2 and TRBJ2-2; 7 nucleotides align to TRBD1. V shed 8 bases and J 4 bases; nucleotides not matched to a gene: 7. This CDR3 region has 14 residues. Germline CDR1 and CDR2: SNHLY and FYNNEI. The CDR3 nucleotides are TGTGCCAGCTCCCAGGGGGTGGCCACCGGGGAGCTGTTTTTT. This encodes CASSQGVATGELFF.

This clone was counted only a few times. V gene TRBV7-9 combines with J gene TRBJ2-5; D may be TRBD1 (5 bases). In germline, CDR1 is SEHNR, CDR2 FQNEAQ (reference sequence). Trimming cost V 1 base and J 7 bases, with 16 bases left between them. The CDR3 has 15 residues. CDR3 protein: CASSLGTGAPATQYF. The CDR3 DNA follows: TGTGCCAGCAGCTTAGGAACAGGTGCCCCAGCGACCCAGTACTTC. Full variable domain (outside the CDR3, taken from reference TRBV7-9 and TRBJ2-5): DTGVSQNPRHKITKRGQNVTFRCDPISEHNRLYWYRQTLGQGPEFLTYFQNEAQLEKSRLLSDRFSAERPKGSFSTLEIQRTEQGDSAMYLCASSLGTGAPATQYFGPGTRLLVL.

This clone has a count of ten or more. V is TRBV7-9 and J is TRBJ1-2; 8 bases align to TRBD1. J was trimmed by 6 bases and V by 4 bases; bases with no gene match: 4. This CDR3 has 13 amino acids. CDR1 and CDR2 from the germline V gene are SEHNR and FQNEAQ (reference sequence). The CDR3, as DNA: TGTGCCAGCAGCTATTCGACAGGGGATGGCTACACCTTC. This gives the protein CASSYSTGDGYTF. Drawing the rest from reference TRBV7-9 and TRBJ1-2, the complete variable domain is DTGVSQNPRHKITKRGQNVTFRCDPISEHNRLYWYRQTLGQGPEFLTYFQNEAQLEKSRLLSDRFSAERPKGSFSTLEIQRTEQGDSAMYLCASSYSTGDGYTFGSGTRLTVV.

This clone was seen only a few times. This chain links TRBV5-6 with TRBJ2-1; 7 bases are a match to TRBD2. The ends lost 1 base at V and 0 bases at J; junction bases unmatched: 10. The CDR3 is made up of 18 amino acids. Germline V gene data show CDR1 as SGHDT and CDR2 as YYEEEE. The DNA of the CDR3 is TGTGCCAGCAGCTTGAGATTTGCCCAGCGGGGCTCCTACAATGAGCAGTTCTTC. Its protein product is CASSLRFAQRGSYNEQFF.

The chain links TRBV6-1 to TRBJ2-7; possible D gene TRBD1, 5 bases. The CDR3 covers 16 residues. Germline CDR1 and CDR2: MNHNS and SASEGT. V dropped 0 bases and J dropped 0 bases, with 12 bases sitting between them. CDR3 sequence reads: CASSEASTGASYEQYF. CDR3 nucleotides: TGTGCCAGCAGTGAAGCAAGCACAGGCGCCTCCTACGAGCAGTACTTC.

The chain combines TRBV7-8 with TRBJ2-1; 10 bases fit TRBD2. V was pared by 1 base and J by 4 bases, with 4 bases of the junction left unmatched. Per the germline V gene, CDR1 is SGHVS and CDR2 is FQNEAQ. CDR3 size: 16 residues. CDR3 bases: TGTGCCAGCAGCTTAGGTCCGACTAGCGGGTACAATGAGCAGTTCTTC. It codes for CASSLGPTSGYNEQFF.

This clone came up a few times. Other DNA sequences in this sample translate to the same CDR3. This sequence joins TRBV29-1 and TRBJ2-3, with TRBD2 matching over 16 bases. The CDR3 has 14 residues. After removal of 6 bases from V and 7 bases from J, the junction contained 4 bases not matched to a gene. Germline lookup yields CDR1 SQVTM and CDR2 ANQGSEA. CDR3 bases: TGCAGCGTCGGGACTAGCGGGGGGGCAAATACGCAGTATTTT. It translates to CSVGTSGGANTQYF.

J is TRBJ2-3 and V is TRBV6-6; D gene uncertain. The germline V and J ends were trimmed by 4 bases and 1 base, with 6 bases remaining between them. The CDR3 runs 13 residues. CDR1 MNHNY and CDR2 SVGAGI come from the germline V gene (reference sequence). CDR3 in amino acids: CASSFLGTDTQYF. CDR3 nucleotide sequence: TGTGCCAGCAGTTTCCTGGGCACAGATACGCAGTATTTT.

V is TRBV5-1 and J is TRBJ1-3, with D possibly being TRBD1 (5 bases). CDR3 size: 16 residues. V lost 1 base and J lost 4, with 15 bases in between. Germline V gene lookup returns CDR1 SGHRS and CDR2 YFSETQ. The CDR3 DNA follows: TGCGCCAGCAGCTTGACAGGAGGTGGGGACGGAAACACCATATATTTT. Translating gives CASSLTGGGDGNTIYF. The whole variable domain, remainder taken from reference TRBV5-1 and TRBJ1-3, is KAGVTQTPRYLIKTRGQQVTLSCSPISGHRSVSWYQQTPGQGLQFLFEYFSETQRNKGNFPGRFSGRQFSNSRSEMNVSTLELGDSALYLCASSLTGGGDGNTIYFGEGSWLTVV.

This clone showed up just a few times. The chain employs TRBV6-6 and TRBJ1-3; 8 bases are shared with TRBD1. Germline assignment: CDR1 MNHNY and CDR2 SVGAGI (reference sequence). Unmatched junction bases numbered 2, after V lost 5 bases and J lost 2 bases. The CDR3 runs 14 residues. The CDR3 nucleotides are TGTGCCAGCAGTCGGACAGGGCCTGGAAACACCATATATTTT. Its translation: CASSRTGPGNTIYF.

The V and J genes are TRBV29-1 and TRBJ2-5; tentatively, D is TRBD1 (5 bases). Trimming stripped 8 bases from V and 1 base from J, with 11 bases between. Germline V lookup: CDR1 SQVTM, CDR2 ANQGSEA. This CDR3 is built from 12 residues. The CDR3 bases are TGCAGCTTCTTTGGGGCCCAAGAGACCCAGTACTTC. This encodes CSFFGAQETQYF.

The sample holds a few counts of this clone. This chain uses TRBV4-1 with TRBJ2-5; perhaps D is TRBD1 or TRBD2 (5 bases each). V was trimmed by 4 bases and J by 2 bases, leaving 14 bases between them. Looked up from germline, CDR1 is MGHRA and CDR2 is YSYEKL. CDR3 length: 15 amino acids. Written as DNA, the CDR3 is TGCGCCAGCAGCCTCAACCGGGACGTACAAGAGACCCAGTACTTC. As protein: CASSLNRDVQETQYF.

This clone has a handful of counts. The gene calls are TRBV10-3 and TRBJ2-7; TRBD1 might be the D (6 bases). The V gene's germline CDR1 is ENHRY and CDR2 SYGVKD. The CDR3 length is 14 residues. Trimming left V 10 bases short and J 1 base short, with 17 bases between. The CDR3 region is CATEVAGDSYEQYF. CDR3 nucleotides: TGTGCCACGGAGGTGGCAGGGGATTCCTACGAGCAGTACTTC.